What follows describes a single T cell receptor (beta chain). Its antigen is not identified. These data are taken from a study of early T cells in non-severe SARS-CoV-2 infection. Study information: Sequencing of bulk RNA from unsorted whole blood was done, without chain pairing.

Study-level findings and limits: Sequences matched to VDJdb favored anti-spike CD8 responses, while private and CD4 specificities were missed.

cDNA molecules, individually, were tagged with unique molecular identifiers. Each CDR3 protein is one row after TCRdb ran MiXCR on the 5' RACE reads. The table includes under 60,000 distinct CDR3 sequences, around 9% detected once. Trimming pared 6 bases from V and 0 bases from J, leaving 24 bases between. In germline, CDR1 is LGHNT, CDR2 FRNRAP. The length of the CDR3 is 19 residues. The receptor was isolated from an adult who was a healthcare worker with PCR-confirmed SARS-CoV-2 infection or an uninfected control (not recorded which). Input material: whole blood. The gene calls are TRBV12-5 and TRBJ1-5; D possibly corresponds to TRBD1 (5 bases). The CDR3 sequence: CASGLFRDGSFFSNQPQHF. CDR3 sequence (DNA): TGTGCTAGTGGATTATTTCGGGACGGGTCTTTCTTTAGCAATCAGCCCCAGCATTTT.